These 2 T cell receptor beta chains originate from one sample sequenced in a study of T cells in Graves' hyperthyroidism and ophthalmopathy. Using RNA transcripts as the source, TCR beta CDR3 regions were amplified. The HTBI primer set served for first-round RT-PCR of the TCR CDR3. TCRdb ran MiXCR on the multiplex PCR reads and lists one entry per CDR3 protein. The data contain about 350,000 distinct CDR3 sequences, 11% to 15% of them singletons. Sequenced: blood. The receptors originated from a woman aged 25-40 years with Graves' hyperthyroidism.

There are a few counts of this clonotype. This may be a read error: a much more frequent sequence differs by one nucleotide. V is TRBV6-1 and J is TRBJ1-1; weak D call: TRBD1 (6 bases). Germline CDR1 is MNHNS and CDR2 is SASEGT. The ends were cut back, 7 bases at V and 3 bases at J, with 18 bases in the middle. The length of the CDR3 is 15 residues. CDR3 coding DNA: TGTGCCAGCAAAGGGGGACACTTTCAGGACACTGAAGCTTTCTTT. Protein sequence: CASKGGHFQDTEAFF.

This clonotype has just a few counts. This chain links TRBV27 with TRBJ2-3; D remains unclear. The CDR3 covers 15 residues. V gave up 4 bases and J gave up 0 bases, with 11 bases separating them. The germline V gene has CDR1 MNHEY and CDR2 SMNVEV (reference sequence). The CDR3 region has the DNA TGTGCCAGCAGTTCTTCTCTCCGTAGCACAGATACGCAGTATTTT. This encodes CASSSSLRSTDTQYF.